This TCR beta chain was identified in a study of memory CD4+ T cells and cytomegalovirus serostatus. At the level of the study: Donors were healthy Belgian adults, 9 CMV seropositive and roughly 25 seronegative.

This clone was recorded a few times. Its antigen is not identified. Measured with immunoSEQ multiplex PCR; TCRdb has only the in-frame clones, and not every one. This table has some 41,000 clones, more than 75% appearing once. Single viable CD3+CD4+CD8-CD45RO+ cells were sorted as the memory CD4+ T cells. CMV serostatus came from serum IgG against pp150, pp28, p38, p52. Study-wide results and caveats: Repertoires predicted CMV serostatus with median bootstrapped AUC of roughly 0.95.

The CDR3 spans 14 residues. In germline, CDR1 is SGHTA, CDR2 FQGNSA. Germline trimming cut 5 bases from V and 8 bases from J; bases unmatched to any gene: 8. The source is an adult in good health and CMV-seronegative. The chain links TRBV7-2 to TRBJ1-2; 10 nucleotides agree with TRBD1. The specimen was memory CD4+ T cells from blood. The CDR3 DNA reads as TGTGCCAGCAGCGAGACGACAGGGGGCGGGGGCTACACCTTC. Translating it yields CASSETTGGGGYTF.